These T cell receptor beta chains were read from a single sample in a study of blood T cell repertoires in COVID-19. Produced via immunoSEQ multiplex PCR; TCRdb's table is partial and in-frame only. The sample lists 150,000 to 200,000 clones, 92% occurring once. The sample comprised peripheral blood. These receptors were taken from a man between 25 and 39 years old with COVID-19, enrolled during active disease. Both conserved end residues are part of each CDR3. The order of the fields is CDR3 DNA, CDR3 protein, V gene, D gene, J gene. A D gene is named only where the DNA matches it firmly.

TGCGCCAGCAGCCCGATGGGGACAGCTCTCACCAACTATGGCTACACCTTC | CASSPMGTALTNYGYTF | TRBV5-1 | TRBD1 | TRBJ1-2
TGTGCCAGCAGTTTCGTAGCCGGTGAGCAGTTCTTC | CASSFVAGEQFF | TRBV6-5 | - | TRBJ2-1
TGTGCCAGCAGTCCCCGGGACAGAGGTTCACCCCTCCACTTT | CASSPRDRGSPLHF | TRBV27 | TRBD1 | TRBJ1-6
TGTGCCAGCAGTTACTCGTCCACCGGGACTAGCGGGGGGCTCTACGAGCAGTACTTC | CASSYSSTGTSGGLYEQYF | TRBV6-2/TRBV6-3 | TRBD2 | TRBJ2-7
TGTGCCAGCTCACCACAACACAGGGGGGCGAACACCGGGGAGCTGTTTTTT | CASSPQHRGANTGELFF | TRBV18 | TRBD1 | TRBJ2-2
TGTGCCAGTAGGGACAGGTCGAGCTCCTACGAGCAGTACTTC | CASRDRSSSYEQYF | TRBV19 | TRBD1 | TRBJ2-7
TGTGCCATCAGTGCCCTAGCGGGGGGGAAGGAGACCCAGTACTTC | CAISALAGGKETQYF | TRBV10-3 | TRBD2 | TRBJ2-5
TGTGCCAGCAGTCCCCCGGGGGGGCGCGTCAATGAGCAGTTCTTC | CASSPPGGRVNEQFF | TRBV28 | TRBD2 | TRBJ2-1
TGCGCCAGCAGCCAGGGAACCGGGACAGGGACCACTGGGGCTGAAGCTTTCTTT | CASSQGTGTGTTGAEAFF | TRBV4-1 | TRBD1 | TRBJ1-1
TGTGCCATAAGCGGGATACAGAACACCGGGGAGCTGTTTTTT | CAISGIQNTGELFF | TRBV10-3 | TRBD2 | TRBJ2-2
TGCGCCAGCAGCTTGGGCGGGAACACTGAAGCTTTCTTT | CASSLGGNTEAFF | TRBV5-1 | - | TRBJ1-1
TGTGCCAGCAGCTTCACAGCGGGAGCTGGGTACAATGAGCAGTTCTTC | CASSFTAGAGYNEQFF | TRBV7-2 | TRBD2 | TRBJ2-1
TGTGCCAGCAGCTCAACTAGCGGGCCACGCTCCTACAATGAGCAGTTCTTC | CASSSTSGPRSYNEQFF | TRBV7-2 | TRBD2 | TRBJ2-1
TGTGCCAGCAGCCAAGTCGGGACAGGGGAAGGCGGTTTCTTT | CASSQVGTGEGGFF | TRBV4-2 | TRBD1 | TRBJ1-1
TGTGCCACCAGCAGTCCCGCTATAAGTGCCTTCGATGAGCAGTTCTTC | CATSSPAISAFDEQFF | TRBV15 | - | TRBJ2-1
TGTGCCAGCAGCCGTCAGCTACCGGGACAGGGCTCCGCGCAGTACTTC | CASSRQLPGQGSAQYF | TRBV7-9 | TRBD1 | TRBJ2-7
TGCAGTGCTAGTGCCAGCGGGGAGGGGGAGACCCAGTACTTC | CSASASGEGETQYF | TRBV20-1 | TRBD2 | TRBJ2-5
TGTGCCTGGAGTGTACGACTAGCGGACTACGAGCAGTACTTC | CAWSVRLADYEQYF | TRBV30 | TRBD2 | TRBJ2-7
TGTGCCAGCAGTGTGGGACAGGGGAGCTATGGCTACACCTTC | CASSVGQGSYGYTF | TRBV6-4 | TRBD1 | TRBJ1-2